This TCR beta chain appears in the sequencing data of a study of T cells in Graves' hyperthyroidism and ophthalmopathy. At the level of the study: The initial diagnosis was the point when peripheral blood was collected, ahead of any treatment. Broader study findings: Ophthalmopathy stood apart from stable hyperthyroidism in a 13 V-J model.

The germline V and J ends were trimmed by 5 bases and 4 bases, with 9 bases remaining between them. CDR1 is SGHRS, CDR2 YFSETQ, per germline. The CDR3 contains 12 residues. RNA transcripts yielded amplified TCR beta CDR3 regions. The TCR CDR3 first-round RT-PCR relied on the HTBI primer set. TCRdb reanalysed the multiplex PCR reads using MiXCR and keeps one entry per CDR3 protein. The repertoire holds about 480,000 distinct CDR3 sequences, with around 22% as singletons. The source of the PBMCs was over 8.5 ml of fresh peripheral blood. This clonotype has a handful of counts. Its antigen is as yet unknown.

Sequenced material: blood. The rearrangement links TRBV5-1 to TRBJ1-2, with no clear D. The source is a woman under 40 with Graves' ophthalmopathy. The CDR3 DNA is TGCGCCAGCAGAAGAGACACCTATGGCTACACCTTC. Protein sequence: CASRRDTYGYTF.